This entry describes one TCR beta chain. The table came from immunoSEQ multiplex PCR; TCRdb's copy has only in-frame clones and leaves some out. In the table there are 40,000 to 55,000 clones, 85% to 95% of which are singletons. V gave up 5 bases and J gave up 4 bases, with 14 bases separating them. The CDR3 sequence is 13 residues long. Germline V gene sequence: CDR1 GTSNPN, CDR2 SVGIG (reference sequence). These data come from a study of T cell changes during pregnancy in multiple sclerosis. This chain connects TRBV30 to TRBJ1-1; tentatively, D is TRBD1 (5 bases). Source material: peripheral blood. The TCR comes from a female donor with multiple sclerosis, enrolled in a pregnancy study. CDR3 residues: CAWEGQKGTEAFF. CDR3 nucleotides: TGTGCCTGGGAGGGGCAGAAGGGCACTGAAGCTTTCTTT.